This entry lists 21 T cell receptor beta chains sequenced from one sample in a study of T cells in narcolepsy. The assay was immunoSEQ multiplex PCR, and TCRdb's table has in-frame clones only and misses some. This repertoire shows some 30,000 clones, around 82% found once; its top ten account for under 1.3%. Sample: CD45RA- memory CD4+ T cells from PBMCs. The receptors come from a human donor with narcolepsy.

This chain joins TRBV5-1 and TRBJ1-4, with D possibly TRBD1 on 6 matching bases. V was pared by 0 bases and J by 0 bases, with 9 bases between. Germline lookup yields CDR1 SGHRS and CDR2 YFSETQ. The CDR3 spans 16 residues. The CDR3: CASSLEGDATNEKLFF. The DNA of the CDR3 is TGCGCCAGCAGCTTGGAGGGGGATGCAACTAATGAAAAACTGTTTTTT.

There are a few counts of this clone. V gene TRBV9 combines with J gene TRBJ2-1; 7 nucleotides match TRBD2. CDR1 is SGDLS, CDR2 YYNGEE, per germline. The CDR3 consists of 14 residues. V shed 5 bases and J 9 bases; nucleotides not matched to a gene: 11. CDR3 sequence reads: CASSGDYPGGEQFF. For the CDR3, the DNA is TGTGCCAGCAGTGGGGACTACCCCGGGGGTGAGCAGTTCTTC.

This clone was found a few times. The rearrangement links TRBV7-9 to TRBJ1-2, with D perhaps matching TRBD1 (6 bases). CDR3 length: 13 amino acids. Germline V lookup: CDR1 SEHNR, CDR2 FQNEAQ (reference sequence). V was cut by 5 bases and J by 6 bases, with 13 bases left in between. The CDR3 loop reads CASSMRGGDGYTF. In nucleotides, the CDR3 is TGTGCCAGCAGCATGAGGGGGGGAGATGGCTACACCTTC.

This clone came up once. The V gene is TRBV6-1, the J gene TRBJ1-3; D gene uncertain. Trimming took off 2 bases at V and 2 bases at J, with 7 bases between the two ends. CDR3 length: 14 amino acids. The germline CDR1 and CDR2 sequences are MNHNS and SASEGT. The chain's CDR3 is CASSERSTGNTIYF. The CDR3, as DNA: TGTGCCAGCAGTGAAAGGTCGACTGGAAACACCATATATTTT.

V usage is TRBV19 and J usage is TRBJ1-1, with a tentative D call TRBD1 (5 bases). Trimming stripped 3 bases from V and 7 bases from J, with 15 bases between. CDR1 and CDR2 from the germline V gene are LNHDA and SQIVND (reference sequence). The CDR3 has 14 amino acids. The CDR3, as DNA: TGTGCCAGTAGTATTGGGAGTAGGGGCGGTGAAGCTTTCTTT. It specifies CASSIGSRGGEAFF.

The V gene is TRBV5-1, the J gene TRBJ2-6, with no clear D. The CDR3 totals 16 residues. V was trimmed by 0 bases and J by 0 bases, leaving 7 bases between them. Per the germline V gene, CDR1 is SGHRS and CDR2 is YFSETQ. The CDR3 coding sequence is TGCGCCAGCAGCTTGGCCCCGAGCTCTGGGGCCAACGTCCTGACTTTC. It is translated as CASSLAPSSGANVLTF.

CDR3 residues: CAWSADGVGEQYF. Written as DNA, the CDR3 is TGTGCCTGGAGCGCCGACGGGGTGGGCGAGCAGTACTTC. J is TRBJ2-7 and V is TRBV30; perhaps TRBD2 as D (5 bases). Germline V lookup: CDR1 GTSNPN, CDR2 SVGIG (reference sequence). The CDR3 covers 13 residues. The V end lost 3 bases, the J end lost 6 bases, and 15 bases lay between the germline ends.

The chain combines TRBV9 with TRBJ2-3; possibly TRBD2 for D (5 bases). The germline V gene has CDR1 SGDLS and CDR2 YYNGEE. This CDR3 spans 15 amino acids. V was cut by 0 bases and J by 2 bases, with 10 bases left in between. The DNA of the CDR3 is TGTGCCAGCAGCGTAGAGCCCGGGAACACAGATACGCAGTATTTT. Protein: CASSVEPGNTDTQYF.

With regard to this clone: One end of the junction does not line up with germline, which may come from a read error. This chain connects TRBV18 to TRBJ1-1; D unclear. Looked up from germline, CDR1 is KGHSH and CDR2 is LQKENI. The CDR3 sequence is 15 residues long. Here the CDR3 reads CASSPFGPSNTEAFF. The DNA of the CDR3 is TGTGCCAGCTCACCGTTCGGACCTTCCAACACCGAAGCTTTCTTT. The full variable domain, its missing parts supplied by reference TRBV18 and TRBJ1-1, is NAGVMQNPRHLVRRRGQEARLRCSPMKGHSHVYWYRQLPEEGLKFMVYLQKENIIDESGMPKERFSAEFPKEGPSILRIQQVVRGDSAAYFCASSPFGPSNTEAFFGQGTRLTVV.

V usage is TRBV2 and J usage is TRBJ2-1; no reliable D call. This CDR3 has 11 residues. From germline, CDR1 is SNHLY and CDR2 FYNNEI. Deletions cut 4 bases from V and 5 bases from J, with 3 bases between. CDR3 sequence: CASSGNNEQFF. DNA for the CDR3: TGTGCCAGCAGTGGAAACAATGAGCAGTTCTTC.

V gene TRBV5-6 combines with J gene TRBJ1-1; D gene unclear. There are 13 residues in the CDR3. The V end lost 2 bases, the J end lost 6 bases, and 11 bases lay between the germline ends. Germline V gives CDR1 SGHDT, CDR2 YYEEEE. This CDR3 reads CASSFSSVSEAFF. CDR3 nucleotide sequence: TGTGCCAGCAGCTTTAGCAGTGTCTCTGAAGCTTTCTTT.

This chain links TRBV5-6 with TRBJ1-2, with D possibly being TRBD1 (6 bases). Deletions cut 2 bases from V and 7 bases from J, with 18 bases between. CDR1 and CDR2 (germline): SGHDT, YYEEEE. The CDR3 runs 15 residues. The CDR3 loop reads CASSLRGGRLGGYTF. The CDR3 nucleotides are TGTGCCAGCAGCTTACGCGGGGGGCGATTGGGTGGCTACACCTTC.

J is TRBJ1-2 and V is TRBV29-1; D is unresolved. Trimming shortened V by 7 bases and J by 3 bases, and 15 bases separated the two germline ends. This CDR3 spans 13 amino acids. From germline, CDR1 is SQVTM and CDR2 ANQGSEA. This CDR3 is CSADVRKDYGYTF. The DNA for the CDR3 is TGCAGCGCCGATGTCCGTAAGGACTATGGCTACACCTTC.

The V gene is TRBV5-4, the J gene TRBJ2-1, with D perhaps matching TRBD2 (6 bases). The germline gives CDR1 SGHNT, CDR2 YYREEE (reference sequence). V shed 2 bases and J shed 9 bases, with 15 bases lying between them. There are 14 residues in the CDR3. The CDR3 reads CASSFRGTRFEQFF. CDR3 nucleotides: TGTGCCAGCAGCTTTCGGGGGACTCGCTTTGAGCAGTTCTTC.

This clone has a handful of counts. A read error may account for a junction end that differs from germline. The V and J genes are TRBV30 and TRBJ1-5; D is possibly TRBD1 (5 bases). The germline V gene encodes CDR1 GTSNPN and CDR2 SVGIG (reference sequence). The CDR3 runs to 14 residues. CDR3 loop: CGWSGGRVGQPQHF. CDR3 nucleotide sequence: TGTGGCTGGAGTGGGGGGAGGGTGGGTCAGCCCCAGCATTTT.

The chain links TRBV5-1 to TRBJ2-5; TRBD1 agrees at 7 bases. Germline V gene sequence: CDR1 SGHRS, CDR2 YFSETQ. J was trimmed by 2 bases and V by 4 bases; bases with no gene match: 8. The CDR3 has 15 amino acids. CDR3 in amino acids: CASSPTRTGQETQYF. CDR3 DNA sequence: TGCGCCAGCAGCCCAACCCGGACAGGACAAGAGACCCAGTACTTC.

V is TRBV6-6 and J is TRBJ2-1; TRBD1 or TRBD2 may be the D gene (5 bases each). Trimming shortened V by 2 bases and J by 1 base, and 9 bases separated the two germline ends. CDR1 is MNHNY and CDR2 is SVGAGI in the germline V gene (reference sequence). There are 15 residues in the CDR3. CDR3 sequence reads: CASSYEGLSYNEQFF. DNA for the CDR3: TGTGCCAGCAGTTACGAGGGGCTATCCTACAATGAGCAGTTCTTC.

This clone appeared a few times. The chain joins TRBV10-1 to TRBJ2-3, with D unresolved. The V gene's germline CDR1 is WNHNN and CDR2 SYGVQD (reference sequence). Trimming removed 4 bases from V and 2 bases from J, with 7 bases in between. CDR3 length: 13 amino acids. The CDR3 spells CASSVNPTDTQYF. The CDR3 DNA is TGCGCCAGCAGTGTAAACCCCACAGATACGCAGTATTTT.

The chain links TRBV27 to TRBJ2-2, with D maybe TRBD2 (6 bases). This CDR3 spans 19 amino acids. Germline CDR1 reads MNHEY; CDR2 reads SMNVEV (reference sequence). V lost 6 bases to trimming and J lost 5 bases, with 28 bases between them. The CDR3, as DNA: TGTGCCAGCAGCCGAGCCTTGCCGGTGGCAGGGAGGAATACCGGGGAGCTGTTTTTT. Residues: CASSRALPVAGRNTGELFF.

This sequence joins TRBV2 and TRBJ2-4, with D uncertain. Germline lookup yields CDR1 SNHLY and CDR2 FYNNEI. Trimming took off 4 bases at V and 9 bases at J, with 10 bases between the two ends. The CDR3 consists of 12 residues. This CDR3 reads CASSAGSIIQYF. CDR3 sequence (DNA): TGTGCCAGCAGTGCTGGATCTATCATTCAGTACTTC.

The chain joins TRBV10-1 to TRBJ1-1; the D gene is possibly TRBD1 (5 bases). Germline assignment: CDR1 WNHNN and CDR2 SYGVQD (reference sequence). Trimming left V 6 bases short and J 1 base short, with 9 bases between. This CDR3 comprises 13 residues. Here the CDR3 reads CASRTDPNTEAFF. CDR3 DNA sequence: TGCGCCAGCAGGACAGACCCGAACACTGAAGCTTTCTTT.